The clone carrying this T cell receptor (beta chain) has just one count. Its antigen is unknown. There were TCR beta CDR3 regions amplified from RNA transcripts. The HTBI set primed first-round TCR CDR3 RT-PCR. A single record per CDR3 protein comes from TCRdb applying MiXCR to the multiplex PCR reads. The sample holds some 770,000 distinct CDR3 sequences, 15% to 20% seen once. This record belongs to a study of T cells in Graves' hyperthyroidism and ophthalmopathy. General observations from the study: Ophthalmopathy, as predicted by the model, came a median around 6 months after the prediction. Appearing also in blood were most of the thyroid clonotypes expanded above 0.001.

Diagnoses rested on clinical symptoms, serum thyroxine and TRAb, thyroid ultrasound and orbital computed tomography. Fresh peripheral blood, around 10 ml, yielded the PBMCs. The CDR3 is 14 residues long. Trimming removed 5 bases at V and 3 bases at J, with 16 bases between. In germline, CDR1 is DFQATT, CDR2 SNEGSKA (reference sequence). The TCR comes from a man aged 18 to 35 with Graves' hyperthyroidism. Sequences were obtained from blood. This sequence joins TRBV20-1 and TRBJ1-2; D perhaps matches TRBD1 (6 bases). The CDR3 sequence is CSARRDKGDYGYTF. The CDR3 region has the DNA TGCAGTGCTCGCCGGGACAAGGGTGACTATGGCTACACCTTC.